This T cell receptor beta chain is drawn from a study of T cell clonotyping in hematopoietic cell transplantation. Study-wide results and caveats: Graft donor and pretransplant recipient Inverse Simpson Index values predicted broader posttransplant TCR diversity.

The sample's time point: recipient sample about 28 days before transplant, after cytoreduction. Blood collection times were about day -28 and days 30, 100, 180 posttransplant. Comment on this clone: Its antigen remains unknown.

V lost 6 bases and J 1 base, leaving 17 bases between the germline ends. In germline, CDR1 is ENHRY, CDR2 SYGVKD. The CDR3 consists of 16 residues. Profiling relied on immunoSEQ multiplex PCR, and the TCRdb table lists in-frame clones only, not all of them. This sample has about 9,000 clones; approximately 80% occur once, and the top ten carry under 40%. This TCR came from a man aged 55 to 69 with acute myeloid leukemia. Some clones in this sample may be carry-over from other donors' samples. This chain joins TRBV10-3 and TRBJ2-3, with D possibly TRBD1 on 6 matching bases. Here the sequenced sample was peripheral blood mononuclear cells, taken before stem cell transplant. CDR3 DNA: TGTGCCATCAGCCCACCAACAGGGTCCGGCACAGATACGCAGTATTTT. Its translation is CAISPPTGSGTDTQYF.